This T cell receptor beta chain was identified in a study of shared clonotypes between healthy human individuals. Whole-study results and caveats: When naive CD4 clonotypes were compared across a handful of donors, approximately 5% were shared.

Comments on this clone: Its specificity is unknown.

Only in-frame clones appear in the TCRdb table, and some are missing; sequencing was by immunoSEQ multiplex PCR. The data contain hundreds of thousands of clones, 90% to 97% of them singletons. Unmatched junction bases numbered 2, after V lost 3 bases and J lost 6 bases. The germline V gene has CDR1 GTSNPN and CDR2 SVGIG (reference sequence). The CDR3 spans 12 residues. Naive CD8 cells, CD45RO-negative and positively selected for CCR7, excluded terminally differentiated effector memory CD45RA+ cells. The receptor comes from a woman aged 25 to 39 in good health. V is TRBV30 and J is TRBJ2-1; 7 bases agree with TRBD1. The sample consisted of naive CD8+ T cells sorted from blood. CDR3 loop: CAWSPGGNEQFF. The CDR3 region has the DNA TGTGCCTGGAGCCCAGGGGGCAATGAGCAGTTCTTC.